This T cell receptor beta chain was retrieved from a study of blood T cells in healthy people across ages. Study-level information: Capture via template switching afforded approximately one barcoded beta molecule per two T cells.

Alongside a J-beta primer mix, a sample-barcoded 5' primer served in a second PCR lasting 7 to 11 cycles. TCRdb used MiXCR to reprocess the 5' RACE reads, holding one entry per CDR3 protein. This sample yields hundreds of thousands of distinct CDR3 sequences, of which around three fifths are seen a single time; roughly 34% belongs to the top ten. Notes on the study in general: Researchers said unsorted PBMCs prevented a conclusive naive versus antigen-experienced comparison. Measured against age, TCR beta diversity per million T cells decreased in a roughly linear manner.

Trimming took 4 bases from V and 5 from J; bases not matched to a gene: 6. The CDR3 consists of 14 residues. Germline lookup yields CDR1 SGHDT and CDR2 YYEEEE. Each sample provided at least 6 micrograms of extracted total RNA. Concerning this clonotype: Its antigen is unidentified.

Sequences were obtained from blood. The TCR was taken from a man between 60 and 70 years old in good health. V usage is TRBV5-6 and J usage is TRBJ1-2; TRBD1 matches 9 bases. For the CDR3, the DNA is TGTGCCAGCAGCGTACGCGGACAGGGGTATGGCTACACCTTC. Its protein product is CASSVRGQGYGYTF.